Below are 14 T cell receptor beta chains sequenced from a single sample in a study of human T cells and chemical hapten exposure. TCRdb used MiXCR to reprocess the RACE reads, holding one entry per CDR3 protein. The sample lists more than 70,000 distinct CDR3 sequences, approximately 9% seen once, with 2.6% in the top ten. Time point reported: pre-sensitization, week 0. The treatment was: therapeutic diphenylcyclopropenone sensitization with weekly scalp DPC. This material consisted of whole blood, taken in connection with sensitization to the hapten diphenylcyclopropenone (DPC). These receptors were obtained from a middle-aged man with alopecia areata. Some clones in this sample may be carry-over from other donors' samples.

The chain is built from TRBV29-1 and TRBJ1-1, with D perhaps matching TRBD1 (6 bases). This CDR3 comprises 14 residues. Trimming pared 1 base from V and 5 bases from J, leaving 14 bases between. The germline gives CDR1 SQVTM, CDR2 ANQGSEA. The CDR3 loop reads CSVEVSGARTEAFF. Written as DNA, the CDR3 is TGCAGCGTTGAAGTTTCAGGGGCTCGGACTGAAGCTTTCTTT.

This clonotype turned up a few times. The rearrangement links TRBV4-2 to TRBJ2-1; 9 nucleotides match TRBD1. The CDR3 has 15 amino acids. J gave up 5 bases and V 7 bases, and 9 bases lay outside the gene matches. Germline assignment: CDR1 LGHNA and CDR2 YNFKEQ. CDR3 coding DNA: TGTGCCAGCACCAGGGGACAGGGCAGCGACAATGAGCAGTTCTTC. Its translation: CASTRGQGSDNEQFF.

The chain joins TRBV28 to TRBJ2-1; no reliable D call. This CDR3 has 12 amino acids. Germline CDR1 is MDHEN and CDR2 is SYDVKM. V lost 10 bases and J 5 bases, leaving 12 bases between the germline ends. The CDR3 loop reads CATRQINNEQFF. The CDR3 nucleotides read TGTGCCACTCGACAAATTAACAATGAGCAGTTCTTC.

The V and J genes are TRBV7-3 and TRBJ2-1; TRBD2 matches at 8 bases. V lost 0 bases to trimming and J lost 3 bases; unmatched junction nucleotides: 1. This CDR3 has 15 amino acids. The germline CDR1 and CDR2 sequences are SGHTA and FQGTGA. The DNA for the CDR3 is TGTGCCAGCAGCTTAACTAGCGGGATCTACAATGAGCAGTTCTTC. Translated: CASSLTSGIYNEQFF.

To note about this clonotype: A read error is possible here, since a much larger clone lies one base away. V and J are TRBV7-6 and TRBJ2-6; 8 bases agree with TRBD1. Per the germline V gene, CDR1 is SGHVS and CDR2 is FNYEAQ. J gave up 0 bases and V 5 bases, and 9 bases lay outside the gene matches. The CDR3 runs 18 residues. CDR3 coding DNA: TGTGCCAGCAGCGACGGACAGGGCCTACTCTCTGGGGCCAACGTCCTGACTTTC. Encoded protein: CASSDGQGLLSGANVLTF.

This clonotype occurred a few times. The chain combines TRBV5-8 with TRBJ2-4; 12 bases are a match to TRBD2. This CDR3 has 17 residues. V gave up 2 bases and J gave up 3 bases; unmatched junction bases: 6. Germline assignment: CDR1 SGHTS and CDR2 YDEGEE. The CDR3, as DNA: TGTGCCAGCAGCTTTGAGGGACTAGCGGGTTACAAAAACATTCAGTACTTC. The encoded protein is CASSFEGLAGYKNIQYF.

This clonotype has ten or more counts. The gene calls are TRBV9 and TRBJ1-2, with D possibly TRBD1 on 5 matching bases. Germline lookup yields CDR1 SGDLS and CDR2 YYNGEE. The V and J ends lost 3 bases and 3 bases respectively, with 9 bases between them. The CDR3 is 13 residues long. The CDR3 reads CASSADTDYGYTF. CDR3 in DNA: TGTGCCAGCAGCGCGGACACAGACTATGGCTACACCTTC.

The genes are TRBV4-2 and TRBJ1-5; 8 positions agree with TRBD1. The length of the CDR3 is 16 residues. CDR1 LGHNA and CDR2 YNFKEQ come from the germline V gene. With V trimmed by 6 bases and J by 4 bases, 11 bases remained unmatched. For the CDR3, the DNA is TGTGCCAGCAGTTCCTTTGCCAGGACAGGGAATCAGCCCCAGCATTTT. The encoded protein is CASSSFARTGNQPQHF.

This clonotype was seen repeatedly, ten times or more. This chain connects TRBV6-5 to TRBJ1-1; D perhaps matches TRBD1 (5 bases). V was trimmed by 4 bases and J by 1 base, leaving 7 bases between them. Germline V gives CDR1 MNHEY, CDR2 SVGAGI. CDR3 length equals 13 residues. CDR3 region: CASSWDWNTEAFF. In nucleotides, the CDR3 is TGTGCCAGCAGTTGGGACTGGAACACTGAAGCTTTCTTT.

This clonotype turned up a few times. The chain is built from TRBV20-1 and TRBJ1-6, with a weak D call TRBD1 (5 bases). CDR1 is DFQATT and CDR2 is SNEGSKA in the germline V gene (reference sequence). The ends were cut back, 2 bases at V and 7 bases at J, with 12 bases in the middle. The CDR3 covers 14 residues. In DNA, the CDR3 is TGCAGTGCTAGACCCCTGCAGGGAAATTCACCCCTCCACTTT. Translated, it gives CSARPLQGNSPLHF.

This clonotype was counted at least ten times. This chain joins TRBV11-2 and TRBJ1-6, with D tentatively TRBD1 (6 bases). CDR1 is SGHAT and CDR2 is FQNNGV in the germline V gene. This CDR3 has 15 residues. V lost 4 bases, J lost 6 bases, and 13 bases lay in between. This CDR3 reads CASSYERTANSPLHF. In DNA, the CDR3 is TGTGCCAGCAGCTACGAAAGGACAGCTAATTCACCCCTCCACTTT. The complete variable domain, with remaining parts taken from reference TRBV11-2 and TRBJ1-6, reads EAGVAQSPRYKIIEKRQSVAFWCNPISGHATLYWYQQILGQGPKLLIQFQNNGVVDDSQLPKDRFSAERLKGVDSTLKIQPAKLEDSAVYLCASSYERTANSPLHFGNGTRLTVT.

This clonotype is deemed medium-sized (0.01 to 0.1%). The rearrangement links TRBV9 to TRBJ2-7; TRBD2 is a possible D gene (5 bases). The CDR3 contains 14 residues. Germline-derived CDR1 and CDR2 are SGDLS and YYNGEE. V was trimmed by 0 bases and J by 5 bases, leaving 12 bases between them. In nucleotides, the CDR3 is TGTGCCAGCAGCGTAGCCCCGGGATTCCACGAGCAGTACTTC. It specifies CASSVAPGFHEQYF.

The V and J genes are TRBV6-5 and TRBJ1-5; weak D call: TRBD1 (5 bases). Trimming removed 6 bases from V and 6 bases from J, with 15 bases in between. CDR3 length equals 14 residues. Germline CDR1 is MNHEY and CDR2 is SVGAGI. Here the CDR3 reads CASRSQVGVQPQHF. DNA of the CDR3: TGTGCCAGCAGGTCACAGGTTGGGGTTCAGCCCCAGCATTTT.

A few counts support this clonotype. The chain couples TRBV27 to TRBJ2-3; no reliable D call. The germline V and J ends were trimmed by 2 bases and 2 bases, with 11 bases remaining between them. The length of the CDR3 is 15 residues. Germline-derived CDR1 and CDR2 are MNHEY and SMNVEV (reference sequence). The CDR3 region is CASSLLAGPTDTQYF. In DNA, the CDR3 is TGTGCCAGCAGTTTACTCGCAGGACCCACAGATACGCAGTATTTT.